This T cell receptor (beta chain) was recovered during a study of T cells in Graves' hyperthyroidism and ophthalmopathy. Study observations and caveats: Model-based prediction identified ophthalmopathy a median 6.5 months prior to its onset.

Researchers amplified the TCR beta CDR3 regions from RNA transcripts. HTBI primers were the set used in a first-round RT-PCR of the TCR CDR3. TCRdb analysed the multiplex PCR reads with MiXCR anew, one entry per CDR3 protein. The sample lists a few hundred thousand distinct CDR3 sequences, roughly 18% occurring once. The CDR3 has 16 residues. V shed 1 base and J 5 bases; nucleotides not matched to a gene: 12. Per the germline V gene, CDR1 is DFQATT and CDR2 is SNEGSKA (reference sequence). Ten or more counts support this clonotype. What it binds is unknown. The chain recombines TRBV20-1 with TRBJ2-5; 8 bases are a match to TRBD2. The TCR originated in a woman between 18 and 30 years old with Graves' ophthalmopathy. Sequencing was done on a sample of blood. CDR3 amino acids: CSARVSGGGPVETQYF. CDR3 bases: TGCAGTGCTAGAGTCTCGGGCGGGGGGCCGGTTGAGACCCAGTACTTC.